This paragraph covers one TCR beta chain sequence. The CDR3 loop spans 11 amino acids. Germline V gene sequence: CDR1 LGHDT, CDR2 YNNKEL (reference sequence). V was cut by 10 bases and J by 3 bases, with 10 bases left in between. The source of the sample is a study of blood T cells in healthy people across ages. Primers used in a second PCR of about 7 to 12 cycles were a sample-barcoded 5' primer and a J-beta primer mix. Every sample gave at least 3 million paired-end reads containing CDR3. Each CDR3 protein is one row after TCRdb ran MiXCR on the 5' RACE reads. The table shows roughly 1,500,000 distinct CDR3 sequences, with 42% occurring only once.

The gene calls are TRBV3-1 and TRBJ2-7; possible D gene TRBD2, 5 bases. The specimen sequenced was blood. The clonotype originates from a woman aged 18-35 years in good health. The CDR3 sequence is CATEGGYEQYF. As DNA, the CDR3 is TGTGCCACAGAGGGCGGCTACGAGCAGTACTTC.